Below, 27 T cell receptor beta chains from the same sample are listed, as sequenced in a study of cytomegalovirus exposure and HLA in healthy donors. PCR used 60 Vbeta primers and 13 Jbeta primers. Clones were read by immunoSEQ multiplex PCR, and TCRdb kept only the in-frame ones, dropping some. The sample holds approximately 190,000 clones, roughly 74% seen once. Sequenced material: PBMCs. The receptors originated from a woman younger than 45 in good health and CMV-seropositive.

This clone was observed once. This chain joins TRBV4-3 and TRBJ1-5, with D maybe TRBD1 (5 bases). Germline CDR1 is LGHNA and CDR2 is YSLEER. This CDR3 has 15 residues. Trimming shortened V by 4 bases and J by 6 bases, and 16 bases separated the two germline ends. The CDR3 coding sequence is TGCGCCAGCAGCCTAAATGGGGGGGAAGGTCAGCCCCAGCATTTT. It specifies CASSLNGGEGQPQHF.

The chain links TRBV4-3 to TRBJ2-6; maybe TRBD2 (7 bases). V lost 1 base and J lost 2, with 15 bases in between. CDR1 and CDR2 from the germline V gene are LGHNA and YSLEER. This CDR3 comprises 18 residues. The CDR3 reads CASSQVLGGGAGANVLTF. DNA of the CDR3: TGCGCCAGCAGCCAAGTCTTAGGGGGAGGGGCTGGGGCCAACGTCCTGACTTTC.

The chain recombines TRBV5-6 with TRBJ2-7; no definite D call. The CDR3 spans 12 residues. Germline V gene data show CDR1 as SGHDT and CDR2 as YYEEEE. Trimming shortened V by 3 bases and J by 6 bases, and 10 bases separated the two germline ends. CDR3 in amino acids: CASSSQWAEQYF. CDR3 coding DNA: TGTGCCAGCAGCTCGCAATGGGCCGAGCAGTACTTC.

This clone turned up a few times. The CDR3 loop is CASSLPDGYNEQFF. The CDR3 DNA sequence: TGTGCCAGCAGCCTCCCTGACGGGTACAATGAGCAGTTCTTC. The J gene is TRBJ2-1, the V gene TRBV5-6; D call uncertain. Trimming pared 4 bases from V and 4 bases from J, leaving 12 bases between. Looked up from germline, CDR1 is SGHDT and CDR2 is YYEEEE. This CDR3 has 14 amino acids.

This chain joins TRBV6-4 and TRBJ2-6; 10 bases align to TRBD1. The germline gives CDR1 MRHNA, CDR2 SNTAGT. The ends lost 5 bases at V and 3 bases at J; junction bases unmatched: 4. The CDR3 is 16 amino acids. The CDR3 loop reads CASSPGTGVGANVLTF. DNA for the CDR3: TGTGCCAGCAGTCCCGGGACAGGGGTTGGGGCCAACGTCCTGACTTTC.

This clone has just a few counts. V usage is TRBV10-3 and J usage is TRBJ1-2, with D possibly being TRBD1 (6 bases). Germline V gene sequence: CDR1 ENHRY, CDR2 SYGVKD. Trimming removed 6 bases from V and 8 bases from J, with 16 bases in between. CDR3 length: 13 amino acids. The CDR3 loop is CAISLNRDQGYTF. CDR3 nucleotides: TGTGCCATCAGCCTGAACAGGGATCAGGGCTACACCTTC.

The chain links TRBV27 to TRBJ2-3; 8 nucleotides align to TRBD2. The CDR3 is made up of 15 amino acids. J gave up 4 bases and V 2 bases, and 5 bases lay outside the gene matches. CDR1 and CDR2 (germline): MNHEY, SMNVEV (reference sequence). CDR3: CASSLQGLAPDTQYF. The CDR3 DNA is TGTGCCAGCAGTTTACAAGGACTAGCCCCAGATACGCAGTATTTT.

The rearrangement joins TRBV19 to TRBJ2-5; possible D gene TRBD1, 6 bases. Trimming removed 4 bases from V and 5 bases from J, with 14 bases in between. The CDR3 contains 14 residues. The germline gives CDR1 LNHDA, CDR2 SQIVND (reference sequence). The CDR3 DNA is TGTGCCAGTAGTAGCAGGGGCCCCGGGGAGACCCAGTACTTC. Translation gives CASSSRGPGETQYF.

CDR3 coding DNA: TGTGCCAGCAGCTTGGCCGGCCTAGCGGGAATTGTTGAGCAGTTCTTC. This translates into CASSLAGLAGIVEQFF. The chain recombines TRBV5-6 with TRBJ2-1; 9 positions match TRBD2. V lost 0 bases, J lost 9 bases, and 10 bases stayed unmatched. CDR1 is SGHDT and CDR2 is YYEEEE in the germline V gene. The CDR3 is 16 amino acids.

The V call is TRBV5-4, the J call TRBJ2-7; TRBD2 might be the D (5 bases). The CDR3 is made up of 14 amino acids. Trimming stripped 1 base from V and 0 bases from J, with 8 bases between. Germline-derived CDR1 and CDR2 are SGHNT and YYREEE (reference sequence). The CDR3 DNA follows: TGTGCCAGCAGCTTGAAAGGGAGCTCCTACGAGCAGTACTTC. Translated, it gives CASSLKGSSYEQYF.

The chain couples TRBV7-2 to TRBJ1-2; the match to TRBD1 covers 8 bases. V gave up 6 bases and J gave up 8 bases; unmatched junction bases: 14. This CDR3 is 15 amino acids long. Germline V lookup: CDR1 SGHTA, CDR2 FQGNSA. Written as DNA, the CDR3 is TGTGCCAGCAGGAGAACAGGGGGAGAGATAGGCGGCTACACCTTC. It translates to CASRRTGGEIGGYTF.

This chain uses TRBV15 with TRBJ2-4; D uncertain. Germline V gives CDR1 LNHNV, CDR2 YYDKDF (reference sequence). This CDR3 spans 12 amino acids. Trimming stripped 0 bases from V and 8 bases from J, with 5 bases between. The CDR3, as DNA: TGTGCCACCAGCAGAGACCAGTACATTCAGTACTTC. Amino acid sequence: CATSRDQYIQYF.

V gene TRBV25-1 combines with J gene TRBJ2-1; TRBD2 matches 8 bases. The V gene end was trimmed by 3 bases and the J gene end by 7 bases; junction bases not matched to a gene: 8. The CDR3 totals 15 residues. CDR1 is MGHDK, CDR2 SYGVNS, per germline. The CDR3 is CASSDGGRRGNEQFF. Written as DNA, the CDR3 is TGTGCCAGCAGTGATGGCGGGAGGAGAGGGAATGAGCAGTTCTTC.

The rearrangement uses TRBV15 and TRBJ1-1; 7 positions agree with TRBD1. The J segment lost 1 base and the V segment lost 5 bases, leaving 7 bases of the junction unmatched. The CDR3 totals 15 residues. CDR1 and CDR2 from the germline V gene are LNHNV and YYDKDF (reference sequence). The CDR3 protein is CATSAHRGGNTEAFF. CDR3 sequence (DNA): TGTGCCACCAGCGCACACAGGGGTGGGAACACTGAAGCTTTCTTT.

This clone was seen only a few times. This sequence joins TRBV29-1 and TRBJ1-5; maybe TRBD1 (5 bases). Germline assignment: CDR1 SQVTM and CDR2 ANQGSEA. The V gene lost 7 bases and the J gene lost 0 bases, with 10 bases spanning the gap. The CDR3 has 13 residues. In DNA, the CDR3 is TGCAGCGCCATGGACAATAGCAATCAGCCCCAGCATTTT. This gives the protein CSAMDNSNQPQHF.

About this clone: Other DNA sequences within the sample encode an identical CDR3. J is TRBJ1-5 and V is TRBV15, with D unresolved. From germline, CDR1 is LNHNV and CDR2 YYDKDF (reference sequence). The V end was cut by 1 base, the J end by 4 bases, with 8 bases between. CDR3 length: 14 residues. CDR3 sequence (DNA): TGTGCCACCAGCAGAGGGGGAGGGAATCAGCCCCAGCATTTT. Amino acids: CATSRGGGNQPQHF.

The chain links TRBV5-6 to TRBJ1-4; D unclear. The CDR3 covers 14 residues. V lost 4 bases and J lost 10, with 17 bases in between. Germline values: CDR1 SGHDT, CDR2 YYEEEE. The CDR3 DNA reads as TGTGCCAGCAGCCCCGGGCCCTCCGAGGGAAAACTGTTTTTT. Its translation is CASSPGPSEGKLFF.

The chain is built from TRBV25-1 and TRBJ2-2, with TRBD1 matching 9 bases. The CDR3 totals 15 residues. Germline V gene sequence: CDR1 MGHDK, CDR2 SYGVNS. Losses at the gene ends were 6 bases for V and 0 bases for J; bases not matched to a gene: 2. The CDR3 spells CASSTGGANTGELFF. In DNA form, the CDR3 reads TGTGCCAGCAGCACAGGGGGCGCGAACACCGGGGAGCTGTTTTTT.

The rearrangement uses TRBV9 and TRBJ1-1, with 12 bases fitting TRBD1. The CDR3 has 17 residues. Germline CDR1 is SGDLS and CDR2 is YYNGEE. With 3 bases clipped from V and 1 base from J, the junction kept 7 bases outside the gene matches. The DNA of the CDR3 is TGTGCCAGCAGCGATGATGGGACAGGGGGCCGGAACACTGAAGCTTTCTTT. Translation: CASSDDGTGGRNTEAFF.

The CDR3 DNA reads as TGTGCCAGCAGTAATCACTGGGGCGTCGTATCGGATACGCAGTATTTT. It codes for CASSNHWGVVSDTQYF. The genes are TRBV11-2 and TRBJ2-3, with D tentatively TRBD1 (5 bases). The V end lost 6 bases, the J end lost 6 bases, and 22 bases lay between the germline ends. Germline CDR1 reads SGHAT; CDR2 reads FQNNGV. The CDR3 has 16 residues.

V is TRBV28 and J is TRBJ1-1, with a weak D call TRBD1 (6 bases). This CDR3 is built from 12 residues. Trimming left V 6 bases short and J 10 bases short, with 15 bases between. The germline gives CDR1 MDHEN, CDR2 SYDVKM. CDR3 sequence reads: CASRSGQGPAFF. The CDR3 coding sequence is TGTGCCAGCAGATCGGGACAAGGCCCAGCTTTCTTT. Full variable domain (missing parts from reference TRBV28 and TRBJ1-1): DVKVTQSSRYLVKRTGEKVFLECVQDMDHENMFWYRQDPGLGLRLIYFSYDVKMKEKGDIPEGYSVSREKKERFSLILESASTNQTSMYLCASRSGQGPAFFGQGTRLTVV.

The V gene is TRBV19, the J gene TRBJ1-4, with D unclear. This CDR3 is built from 12 residues. Per the germline V gene, CDR1 is LNHDA and CDR2 is SQIVND (reference sequence). V lost 8 bases, J lost 5 bases, and 9 bases lay in between. The CDR3 nucleotides are TGTGCCAGTCGCACTGCAAATGAAAAACTGTTTTTT. Its translation: CASRTANEKLFF.

The chain is built from TRBV7-2 and TRBJ1-2; TRBD1 might be the D (5 bases). This CDR3 spans 15 amino acids. V was cut by 0 bases and J by 4 bases, with 12 bases left in between. Germline V gives CDR1 SGHTA, CDR2 FQGNSA. The CDR3 is CASSLAHRQGYGYTF. The CDR3 DNA reads as TGTGCCAGCAGCTTAGCGCATCGTCAGGGCTATGGCTACACCTTC.

This chain links TRBV9 with TRBJ1-6; D gene unclear. The CDR3 consists of 14 residues. Germline assignment: CDR1 SGDLS and CDR2 YYNGEE. V was clipped by 0 bases and J by 10 bases, with 11 bases between them. CDR3 in DNA: TGTGCCAGCAGCGTAGAATCCGTTTTCTCACCCCTCCACTTT. Protein sequence: CASSVESVFSPLHF.

The J gene is TRBJ2-3, the V gene TRBV5-4; 11 bases fit TRBD1. The junction had 5 bases not matched to a gene; V was cut back by 3 bases and J by 2 bases. Germline V gene data show CDR1 as SGHNT and CDR2 as YYREEE (reference sequence). This CDR3 region has 16 residues. The CDR3 loop is CASSSWDRGYTDTQYF. CDR3 sequence (DNA): TGTGCCAGCAGCTCTTGGGACAGGGGGTACACAGATACGCAGTATTTT.

V gene TRBV19 combines with J gene TRBJ1-5, with no clear D. V shed 10 bases and J shed 0 bases, with 16 bases lying between them. The germline V gene has CDR1 LNHDA and CDR2 SQIVND (reference sequence). The CDR3 runs 15 residues. CDR3 sequence reads: CATDSGAISNQPQHF. CDR3 DNA: TGTGCCACTGATAGCGGAGCCATTAGCAATCAGCCCCAGCATTTT.

The rearrangement links TRBV11-3 to TRBJ2-1; D is perhaps TRBD2 (6 bases). Germline loops: CDR1 SGHNT, CDR2 YENEEA. The CDR3 length is 14 residues. Trimming took 5 bases from V and 4 from J, leaving 12 bases between them. The DNA of the CDR3 is TGTGCCAGCAGCCCCCGGGGGTTGTACAATGAGCAGTTCTTC. It is translated as CASSPRGLYNEQFF. Based on the CDR3 plus reference TRBV11-3 and TRBJ2-1, the full variable domain is EAGVVQSPRYKIIEKKQPVAFWCNPISGHNTLYWYLQNLGQGPELLIRYENEEAVDDSQLPKDRFSAERLKGVDSTLKIQPAELGDSAVYLCASSPRGLYNEQFFGPGTRLTVL.